Each of the 26 T cell receptor beta chains below was sequenced from the same sample in a study of T cell responses to AZD1222 COVID-19 vaccine. Repertoires were generated with immunoSEQ multiplex PCR, while TCRdb's copy carries only in-frame clones and drops some. The sample consists of 150,000 to 200,000 clones, around nine tenths of them appearing once. Sequencing used peripheral blood, obtained 28 days after the second AZD1222 dose. The receptors originated from an adult who received the AZD1222 COVID-19 vaccine.

The chain recombines TRBV11-3 with TRBJ2-7; tentative D call: TRBD1 (6 bases). Trimming stripped 4 bases from V and 5 bases from J, with 9 bases between. CDR1 and CDR2 (germline): SGHNT, YENEEA. The CDR3 has 12 amino acids. The CDR3 bases are TGTGCCAGCAGCTCACAGGGCCACGAGCAGTACTTC. This encodes CASSSQGHEQYF.

The genes are TRBV11-3 and TRBJ2-1; D uncertain. Between the trimmed V and J ends, which lost 3 bases and 2 bases, there was a span of 11 bases. CDR1 is SGHNT, CDR2 YENEEA, per germline. The CDR3 consists of 15 residues. CDR3 in amino acids: CASSFDSGPYNEQFF. The CDR3 DNA sequence: TGTGCCAGCAGCTTTGATTCGGGCCCCTACAATGAGCAGTTCTTC.

The V and J genes are TRBV4-1 and TRBJ1-4; D gene ambiguous. The CDR3 loop spans 11 amino acids. Germline CDR1 is MGHRA and CDR2 is YSYEKL. V was trimmed by 7 bases and J by 8 bases, leaving 8 bases between them. In DNA form, the CDR3 reads TGCGCCAGCAAGCAGAGAGAAAAACTGTTTTTT. Translated: CASKQREKLFF.

The chain carries TRBV19 and TRBJ1-1; 10 bases map to TRBD1. CDR3 length equals 16 residues. CDR1 and CDR2 (germline): LNHDA, SQIVND (reference sequence). The V and J ends lost 5 bases and 5 bases, in that order; junction bases with no gene match: 11. The CDR3: CASSLTGGAGGTEAFF. Written as DNA, the CDR3 is TGTGCCAGTAGTTTGACAGGGGGCGCCGGTGGAACTGAAGCTTTCTTT.

The V and J genes are TRBV18 and TRBJ1-3; D is unresolved. The germline CDR1 and CDR2 sequences are KGHSH and LQKENI. CDR3 size: 12 residues. Trimming removed 0 bases at V and 5 bases at J, with 2 bases between. Here the CDR3 reads CASSPPRNTIYF. CDR3 nucleotides: TGTGCCAGCTCACCACCCCGAAACACCATATATTTT.

This rearrangement joins TRBV12-3 or TRBV12-4 to TRBJ2-7; D uncertain. This CDR3 contains 13 residues. Trimming took off 5 bases at V and 2 bases at J, with 10 bases between the two ends. In DNA form, the CDR3 reads TGTGCCAGCAGTCCCGAAAGGACCTACGAGCAGTACTTC. As protein: CASSPERTYEQYF.

This rearrangement joins TRBV19 to TRBJ2-4; perhaps TRBD2 as D (6 bases). This CDR3 is built from 16 residues. Germline assignment: CDR1 LNHDA and CDR2 SQIVND (reference sequence). V was shortened by 6 bases and J by 3 bases, with 18 bases between the two germline ends. The CDR3 DNA sequence: TGTGCCAGTAGCCCCAGCAGGGTGGGGGGCAAAAACATTCAGTACTTC. It codes for CASSPSRVGGKNIQYF. Variable domain in full (rest from reference TRBV19 and TRBJ2-4): DGGITQSPKYLFRKEGQNVTLSCEQNLNHDAMYWYRQDPGQGLRLIYYSQIVNDFQKGDIAEGYSVSREKKESFPLTVTSAQKNPTAFYLCASSPSRVGGKNIQYFGAGTRLSVL.

This clone was counted a few times. The rearrangement uses TRBV15 and TRBJ1-5; D gene uncertain. V gave up 1 base and J gave up 9 bases, with 10 bases separating them. Germline CDR1 reads LNHNV; CDR2 reads YYDKDF (reference sequence). CDR3 length equals 13 residues. CDR3 sequence (DNA): TGTGCCACCAGCAGAGGTTGGGATCGGCCCCAGCATTTT. This translates into CATSRGWDRPQHF. Combining the CDR3 with reference TRBV15 and TRBJ1-5 gives the whole variable domain DAMVIQNPRYQVTQFGKPVTLSCSQTLNHNVMYWYQQKSSQAPKLLFHYYDKDFNNEADTPDNFQSRRPNTSFCFLDIRSPGLGDTAMYLCATSRGWDRPQHFGDGTRLSIL.

The chain recombines TRBV6-5 with TRBJ2-7; 9 bases map to TRBD1. Unmatched junction bases numbered 8, after V lost 5 bases and J lost 3 bases. Germline loops: CDR1 MNHEY, CDR2 SVGAGI. The CDR3 is 15 residues long. The chain's CDR3 is CASSPPDRGGYEQYF. The CDR3 coding sequence is TGTGCCAGCAGTCCTCCGGACAGGGGCGGCTACGAGCAGTACTTC.

The chain links TRBV6-5 to TRBJ1-6; D call uncertain. V dropped 8 bases and J dropped 11 bases, with 19 bases sitting between them. The germline gives CDR1 MNHEY, CDR2 SVGAGI. The CDR3 has 14 amino acids. CDR3 DNA: TGTGCCAGCTCTTATAAGGACCGGCCCCCACCCCTCCACTTT. Translating it yields CASSYKDRPPPLHF.

The chain carries TRBV2 and TRBJ1-5, with D possibly matching TRBD1 (5 bases). The CDR3 has 15 residues. V lost 5 bases and J lost 2, with 13 bases in between. The germline V gene encodes CDR1 SNHLY and CDR2 FYNNEI. The CDR3 here is CASSSGGNGNQPQHF. For the CDR3, the DNA is TGTGCCAGCAGTTCTGGGGGGAACGGCAATCAGCCCCAGCATTTT.

The chain has TRBV6-5 and TRBJ1-2; D is possibly TRBD1 (5 bases). Germline CDR1 and CDR2: MNHEY and SVGAGI. This CDR3 has 15 amino acids. V was clipped by 6 bases and J by 0 bases, with 14 bases between them. This chain's CDR3 is CASRYGTVANYGYTF. The CDR3 DNA reads TGTGCCAGCAGATATGGGACGGTAGCTAACTATGGCTACACCTTC.

The chain has TRBV28 and TRBJ1-1, with D unresolved. CDR3 length equals 10 residues. V lost 2 bases, J lost 12 bases, and 7 bases lay in between. The V gene's germline CDR1 is MDHEN and CDR2 SYDVKM. CDR3 in amino acids: CASSLLGTFF. CDR3 DNA sequence: TGTGCCAGCAGTTTACTTGGAACTTTCTTT.

This clone was recorded a few times. This chain links TRBV3-1 (or the pseudogene TRBV3-2) with TRBJ2-7, with 9 bases lining up with TRBD2. This CDR3 comprises 16 residues. CDR1 and CDR2 (germline): LGHDT, YNNKEL (reference sequence). V shed 4 bases, J shed 2 bases, and the junction held 9 bases outside the gene matches. The CDR3 region is CASSPALAGSTYEQYF. The CDR3 bases are TGTGCCAGCAGCCCAGCCCTAGCGGGGAGCACCTACGAGCAGTACTTC.

The V and J genes are TRBV7-9 and TRBJ1-3; the D is unclear. CDR3 length: 16 amino acids. V lost 3 bases and J 5 bases, leaving 17 bases between the germline ends. CDR1 is SEHNR and CDR2 is FQNEAQ in the germline V gene (reference sequence). The DNA of the CDR3 is TGTGCCAGCAGCTTGGGGAGGGCCGAGCCTAGAAACACCATATATTTT. This codes for CASSLGRAEPRNTIYF.

The rearrangement links TRBV19 to TRBJ1-5; the D is unclear. This CDR3 has 13 residues. The germline CDR1 and CDR2 sequences are LNHDA and SQIVND (reference sequence). Deletions cut 2 bases from V and 4 bases from J, with 6 bases between. CDR3 sequence reads: CASSILGNQPQHF. CDR3 bases: TGTGCCAGTAGTATATTGGGTAATCAGCCCCAGCATTTT.

CDR3 loop: CASSYFQETQYF. For the CDR3, the DNA is TGTGCCAGCAGCTACTTCCAAGAGACCCAGTACTTC. The chain combines TRBV6-4 with TRBJ2-5, with no clear D. Germline CDR1 is MRHNA and CDR2 is SNTAGT. The CDR3 is 12 amino acids. Trimming shortened V by 6 bases and J by 1 base, and 6 bases separated the two germline ends.

This sequence joins TRBV5-1 and TRBJ2-5; possibly TRBD1 for D (5 bases). The V end was cut by 4 bases, the J end by 1 base, with 14 bases between. This CDR3 is 15 amino acids long. Germline values: CDR1 SGHRS, CDR2 YFSETQ. The CDR3 nucleotides read TGCGCCAGCAGCGACCAGCAGGGTAGCCAAGAGACCCAGTACTTC. It is translated as CASSDQQGSQETQYF.

In the case of this clone: The same CDR3 arises from other DNA sequences in this sample as well. The rearrangement joins TRBV19 to TRBJ1-1; D possibly corresponds to TRBD1 (5 bases). Trimming removed 3 bases at V and 0 bases at J, with 8 bases between. This CDR3 is 14 amino acids long. Germline V gene lookup returns CDR1 LNHDA and CDR2 SQIVND (reference sequence). The CDR3 bases are TGTGCCAGTAGTATTGGGGGGATGAACACTGAAGCTTTCTTT. This sequence encodes CASSIGGMNTEAFF.

The chain combines TRBV6-5 with TRBJ2-1; possible D gene TRBD2, 7 bases. The V end lost 5 bases, the J end lost 2 bases, and 13 bases lay between the germline ends. The CDR3 is 15 residues long. Looked up from germline, CDR1 is MNHEY and CDR2 is SVGAGI. CDR3 sequence: CASSRGASAYNEQFF. The CDR3 DNA reads TGTGCCAGCAGTCGGGGGGCTAGCGCCTACAATGAGCAGTTCTTC.

This clone was counted a few times. The CDR3 sequence: CASSPTWGSDSPLHF. CDR3 sequence (DNA): TGTGCCAGCAGCCCAACATGGGGGTCAGATTCACCCCTCCACTTT. The chain has TRBV5-4 and TRBJ1-6; D is perhaps TRBD1 (5 bases). The CDR3 length is 15 residues. V was cut by 4 bases and J by 8 bases, with 16 bases left in between. Germline CDR1 reads SGHNT; CDR2 reads YYREEE (reference sequence).

This clone was found once. This chain uses TRBV10-1 with TRBJ2-7; 7 nucleotides line up with TRBD2. Per germline, CDR1 WNHNN and CDR2 SYGVQD (reference sequence). This CDR3 comprises 13 residues. V was pared by 4 bases and J by 3 bases, with 3 bases of the junction left unmatched. For the CDR3, the DNA is TGCGCCAGCAGTGCCGGACTAGACTACGAGCAGTACTTC. As protein: CASSAGLDYEQYF.

The chain has TRBV7-2 and TRBJ2-3; TRBD1 aligns across 7 bases. J gave up 3 bases and V 3 bases, and 3 bases lay outside the gene matches. The length of the CDR3 is 14 residues. Germline CDR1 is SGHTA and CDR2 is FQGNSA. CDR3 sequence (DNA): TGTGCCAGCAGCTTCCGACAGGGAACAGATACGCAGTATTTT. Its translation is CASSFRQGTDTQYF.

This chain joins TRBV19 and TRBJ1-1; D gene uncertain. The CDR3 runs 16 residues. Germline values: CDR1 LNHDA, CDR2 SQIVND (reference sequence). Trimming stripped 5 bases from V and 0 bases from J, with 16 bases between. The chain's CDR3 is CASSPRFERLNTEAFF. The CDR3 coding sequence is TGTGCCAGTAGTCCTCGTTTTGAGCGGTTGAACACTGAAGCTTTCTTT.

V usage is TRBV27 and J usage is TRBJ2-7; weak D call: TRBD2 (6 bases). With 4 bases removed from V and 6 bases from J, the gap between germline ends came to 13 bases. The CDR3 is made up of 13 amino acids. CDR1 and CDR2 from the germline V gene are MNHEY and SMNVEV (reference sequence). The CDR3 loop is CASSWRGGGEQYF. The DNA for the CDR3 is TGTGCCAGCAGTTGGAGGGGCGGAGGCGAGCAGTACTTC.

The V call is TRBV7-9, the J call TRBJ2-1; D remains ambiguous. CDR1 and CDR2 from the germline V gene are SEHNR and FQNEAQ (reference sequence). The CDR3 loop spans 12 amino acids. V lost 3 bases, J lost 9 bases, and 9 bases lay in between. In DNA form, the CDR3 reads TGTGCCAGCAGCTTTTCCAGGCCTGAGCAGTTCTTC. Translation: CASSFSRPEQFF.